Sequencing of this T cell receptor beta chain was carried out in a study of STAT5B mutations in CD4+ large granular lymphocyte leukemia. The CDR3 sequence is 15 residues long. Between the trimmed V and J ends, which lost 3 bases and 3 bases, there was a span of 14 bases. The germline V gene encodes CDR1 SGDLS and CDR2 YYNGEE. Repertoires were generated with immunoSEQ multiplex PCR, while TCRdb's copy carries only in-frame clones and drops some. This sample carries about 22,000 clones, 82% of them seen once, and the ten largest clones take about 8.6%. Sequencing input: CD4+ T cells from blood buffy coats. The chain has TRBV9 and TRBJ2-3; tentatively, D is TRBD1 (5 bases). This TCR came from a human donor in good health. As DNA, the CDR3 is TGTGCCAGCAGCGAGGCAGGGATTCGTACAGATACGCAGTATTTT. It codes for CASSEAGIRTDTQYF. Supplemented by reference TRBV9 and TRBJ2-3, the full variable domain reads DSGVTQTPKHLITATGQRVTLRCSPRSGDLSVYWYQQSLDQGLQFLIQYYNGEERAKGNILERFSAQQFPDLHSELNLSSLELGDSALYFCASSEAGIRTDTQYFGPGTRLTVL.